The table lists the clone carrying this T cell receptor beta chain with a count of one. Its antigen is not known. Study conclusions and caveats: Tumor memory CD4+ T cell TCR gene usage was found to cluster with blood and lymph node memory CD4+ cells and with lymph node naive CD4+ cells. Tumor-infiltrating Treg TCR alpha and beta sequences overlapped most with tumor naive CD4+ T cells, then blood naive.

This CDR3 has 18 amino acids. V gave up 1 base and J gave up 0 bases, with 16 bases separating them. From germline, CDR1 is MGHRA and CDR2 YSYEKL. Using its own MiXCR run on the 5' RACE reads, TCRdb lists one record per CDR3 protein. Of roughly 8,200 distinct CDR3 sequences listed, around 50% are singletons. This receptor was obtained from a female donor with breast cancer. Sequencing was performed on memory CD4+ T cells sorted from a lymph node. Subset described: memory CD4+ T cells, CD4+CD45RO+CD25-. The gene calls are TRBV4-1 and TRBJ1-5; the D is unclear. For the CDR3, the DNA is TGCGCCAGCAGCCAAGTTAGGTCAGGCGGATTTAGCAATCAGCCCCAGCATTTT. This translates into CASSQVRSGGFSNQPQHF.